Shown below are 22 T cell receptor beta chains from a single sample sequenced in a study of cytomegalovirus exposure and HLA in healthy donors. PCR amplification relied on 60 Vbeta primers (plus 13 Jbeta primers). Profiling relied on immunoSEQ multiplex PCR, and the TCRdb table lists in-frame clones only, not all of them. This sample contains around 76,000 clones. The sequenced sample consisted of PBMCs. Source of these receptors: a boy between 10 and 17 years old in good health and CMV-seronegative.

The CDR3 DNA follows: TGTGCCAGCAGCGTCGCGGGAGGGCCGGTACACGAGCAGTACTTC. It is translated as CASSVAGGPVHEQYF. This chain links TRBV9 with TRBJ2-7, with TRBD2 identical over 9 bases. The germline V gene has CDR1 SGDLS and CDR2 YYNGEE. The V and J ends lost 2 bases and 5 bases, in that order; junction bases with no gene match: 8. The CDR3 extends over 15 amino acids.

This chain links TRBV19 with TRBJ2-7, with a tentative D call TRBD1 (5 bases). Trimming stripped 10 bases from V and 7 bases from J, with 17 bases between. The CDR3 runs 12 residues. The germline V gene encodes CDR1 LNHDA and CDR2 SQIVND (reference sequence). Here the CDR3 DNA reads TGTGCCACGTCTTCGCAGGGCAGGGAGCAGTACTTC. Translating gives CATSSQGREQYF.

V is TRBV7-3 and J is TRBJ2-2; D ambiguous. Trimming stripped 7 bases from V and 6 bases from J, with 15 bases between. The CDR3 has 14 amino acids. Germline assignment: CDR1 SGHTA and CDR2 FQGTGA. This CDR3 reads CASTLSSGAGELFF. In DNA, the CDR3 is TGTGCCAGCACTCTAAGTTCGGGTGCCGGGGAGCTGTTTTTT.

The chain carries TRBV9 and TRBJ1-1; maybe TRBD1 (6 bases). The CDR3 runs to 15 residues. Germline CDR1 SGDLS, CDR2 YYNGEE. Trimming cost V 4 bases and J 2 bases, with 15 bases left between them. The CDR3 DNA is TGTGCCAGCAGCCCAACGGACAGAACCAACACTGAAGCTTTCTTT. It codes for CASSPTDRTNTEAFF. Full variable domain (outside the CDR3, taken from reference TRBV9 and TRBJ1-1): DSGVTQTPKHLITATGQRVTLRCSPRSGDLSVYWYQQSLDQGLQFLIQYYNGEERAKGNILERFSAQQFPDLHSELNLSSLELGDSALYFCASSPTDRTNTEAFFGQGTRLTVV.

V is TRBV7-9 and J is TRBJ2-7, with a tentative D call TRBD1 (5 bases). The germline CDR1 and CDR2 sequences are SEHNR and FQNEAQ (reference sequence). This CDR3 region has 14 residues. V was trimmed by 3 bases and J by 3 bases, leaving 12 bases between them. CDR3: CASSFEGEHYEQYF. CDR3 in DNA: TGTGCCAGCAGCTTCGAAGGGGAACACTACGAGCAGTACTTC.

J is TRBJ1-2 and V is TRBV18, with D maybe TRBD1 (5 bases). This CDR3 is 13 amino acids long. The V gene lost 2 bases and the J gene lost 6 bases, with 10 bases spanning the gap. In germline, CDR1 is KGHSH, CDR2 LQKENI. The CDR3 loop is CASSPAGGDGYTF. As DNA, the CDR3 is TGTGCCAGCTCACCAGCCGGGGGGGATGGCTACACCTTC.

The chain uses TRBV7-9 and TRBJ2-5, with 7 bases aligning to TRBD1. Trimming at V came to 5 bases and at J to 5 bases, leaving 14 bases not matched to a gene. The length of the CDR3 is 16 residues. Germline assignment: CDR1 SEHNR and CDR2 FQNEAQ (reference sequence). Here the CDR3 reads CASSRLVVTGFETQYF. CDR3 in DNA: TGTGCCAGCAGCCGGCTAGTGGTGACAGGGTTTGAGACCCAGTACTTC.

The chain joins TRBV6-1 to TRBJ2-7, with 7 bases that match TRBD1. With V trimmed by 8 bases and J by 3 bases, 7 bases remained unmatched. Looked up from germline, CDR1 is MNHNS and CDR2 is SASEGT. The CDR3 sequence is 13 residues long. CDR3 sequence (DNA): TGTGCCAGCCTCGACCGGGACAGCTACGAGCAGTACTTC. As protein: CASLDRDSYEQYF.

The genes are TRBV10-3 and TRBJ1-1; 8 bases fit TRBD1. V shed 4 bases, J shed 1 base, and the junction held 2 bases outside the gene matches. The length of the CDR3 is 14 residues. Germline loops: CDR1 ENHRY, CDR2 SYGVKD. CDR3 protein: CAISGTGPNTEAFF. DNA of the CDR3: TGTGCCATCAGTGGGACAGGGCCGAACACTGAAGCTTTCTTT.

The chain joins TRBV7-8 to TRBJ2-3, with a possible D match to TRBD1 (6 bases). Germline V gives CDR1 SGHVS, CDR2 FQNEAQ. This CDR3 spans 15 amino acids. Trimming took 6 bases from V and 3 from J, leaving 16 bases between them. The DNA of the CDR3 is TGTGCCAGCAGTTCTCAGGGGCGCGTTACAGATACGCAGTATTTT. The encoded protein is CASSSQGRVTDTQYF.

The CDR3 region has the DNA TGTGCCAGCAGCGCCGGGTTTTCCTACGAGCAGTACTTC. As protein: CASSAGFSYEQYF. V and J are TRBV7-9 and TRBJ2-7; D call uncertain. Looked up from germline, CDR1 is SEHNR and CDR2 is FQNEAQ (reference sequence). The CDR3 has 13 residues. The germline V and J ends were trimmed by 5 bases and 1 base, with 9 bases remaining between them.

The chain couples TRBV6-5 to TRBJ2-7, with D uncertain. The CDR3 is 14 amino acids. V lost 10 bases and J 3 bases, leaving 19 bases between the germline ends. Germline V gives CDR1 MNHEY, CDR2 SVGAGI. The CDR3 DNA reads as TGTGCCACCAAGTTACAGCCGGTTAGCTACGAGCAGTACTTC. It specifies CATKLQPVSYEQYF.

This chain connects TRBV9 to TRBJ2-1; TRBD2 matches 7 bases. Per the germline V gene, CDR1 is SGDLS and CDR2 is YYNGEE. Trimming at V came to 4 bases and at J to 4 bases, leaving 17 bases not matched to a gene. This CDR3 is built from 18 residues. This CDR3 reads CASSSEIDFAGAYNEQFF. The CDR3 nucleotides read TGTGCCAGCAGCTCAGAAATAGACTTTGCGGGAGCGTACAATGAGCAGTTCTTC.

The chain combines TRBV7-9 with TRBJ2-7; TRBD2 agrees at 9 bases. Germline V gene data show CDR1 as SEHNR and CDR2 as FQNEAQ (reference sequence). Trimming removed 5 bases from V and 3 bases from J; junction bases left unmatched: 8. The CDR3 is 15 amino acids. CDR3 nucleotides: TGTGCCAGCAGCCCCGGGGCGGGAGGGGTCTACGAGCAGTACTTC. Encoded protein: CASSPGAGGVYEQYF.

The chain combines TRBV30 with TRBJ1-6; maybe TRBD1 (6 bases). The CDR3 runs 15 residues. Germline assignment: CDR1 GTSNPN and CDR2 SVGIG (reference sequence). Trimming took 3 bases from V and 0 from J, leaving 9 bases between them. The CDR3 loop reads CAWRTGSSYNSPLHF. CDR3 nucleotides: TGTGCCTGGAGAACAGGGAGCTCCTATAATTCACCCCTCCACTTT.

The chain employs TRBV9 and TRBJ2-1; perhaps TRBD2 as D (6 bases). Germline V lookup: CDR1 SGDLS, CDR2 YYNGEE. V lost 4 bases and J 3 bases, leaving 17 bases between the germline ends. There are 16 residues in the CDR3. CDR3 nucleotide sequence: TGTGCCAGCAGCACCCGGAGTAGCGGTTACTACAATGAGCAGTTCTTC. Its translation: CASSTRSSGYYNEQFF.

The chain joins TRBV5-1 to TRBJ2-7, with D perhaps TRBD1 (5 bases). Trimming removed 2 bases from V and 5 bases from J, with 14 bases in between. The CDR3 spans 14 residues. Germline V gene sequence: CDR1 SGHRS, CDR2 YFSETQ. The CDR3 nucleotides read TGCGCCAGCAGCTTTTGGCAGGGTGGCAACGAGCAGTACTTC. This translates into CASSFWQGGNEQYF.

This chain joins TRBV30 and TRBJ1-2, with TRBD1 matching 9 bases. This CDR3 is 15 amino acids long. J lost 0 bases, V lost 4 bases, and 6 bases had no gene match. Germline CDR1 is GTSNPN and CDR2 is SVGIG (reference sequence). The CDR3 coding sequence is TGTGCCTGGAAGAGACGACAGGGGGCTAACTATGGCTACACCTTC. Its translation is CAWKRRQGANYGYTF.

This chain links TRBV11-2 with TRBJ1-1, with 10 nucleotides matching TRBD1. J was trimmed by 4 bases and V by 6 bases; bases with no gene match: 8. The CDR3 is 15 amino acids. Germline loops: CDR1 SGHAT, CDR2 FQNNGV. The CDR3 nucleotides read TGTGCCAGCAGTCCGAGGACAGGGGGTTCCACTGAAGCTTTCTTT. It yields the protein CASSPRTGGSTEAFF. The full variable domain, with the rest looked up from reference TRBV11-2 and TRBJ1-1, is EAGVAQSPRYKIIEKRQSVAFWCNPISGHATLYWYQQILGQGPKLLIQFQNNGVVDDSQLPKDRFSAERLKGVDSTLKIQPAKLEDSAVYLCASSPRTGGSTEAFFGQGTRLTVV.

The rearrangement links TRBV6-4 to TRBJ2-1, with 13 bases fitting TRBD2. The V and J ends lost 1 base and 9 bases, in that order; junction bases with no gene match: 9. Germline CDR1 MRHNA, CDR2 SNTAGT. The CDR3 sequence is 17 residues long. CDR3 loop: CASSDFFGLAGEVEQFF. CDR3 DNA sequence: TGTGCCAGCAGTGACTTTTTCGGACTAGCGGGAGAAGTTGAGCAGTTCTTC.

The chain links TRBV19 to TRBJ1-6; 7 bases line up with TRBD1. This CDR3 is built from 11 residues. The ends lost 5 bases at V and 16 bases at J; junction bases unmatched: 5. Germline lookup yields CDR1 LNHDA and CDR2 SQIVND (reference sequence). The CDR3 nucleotides read TGTGCCAGTAGTGTAGGGACAGATCTCCACTTT. It specifies CASSVGTDLHF.

This rearrangement joins TRBV7-8 to TRBJ1-2; unclear D gene. V lost 1 base and J lost 5, with 14 bases in between. The CDR3 spans 15 residues. The germline V gene encodes CDR1 SGHVS and CDR2 FQNEAQ. The CDR3 sequence: CASSLVGGILYGYTF. CDR3 nucleotide sequence: TGTGCCAGCAGCTTAGTTGGAGGGATTTTGTATGGCTACACCTTC.